One sample yielded the 3 T cell receptor beta chains listed below, sequenced in a study of shared clonotypes between healthy human individuals. The repertoire was sequenced with immunoSEQ multiplex PCR; TCRdb's copy has only in-frame clones and lacks some. The table includes 850,000 to 1,100,000 clones, approximately 80% detected once. Material for sequencing was memory CD4+ T cells from PBMCs. This sample's subset: CD45RA-negative fraction. The receptors were sampled from a man younger than 35 in good health. Some clones in this sample may be carry-over from other donors' samples.

As for this clone: Other DNA sequences of this sample code for an identical CDR3. This chain connects TRBV28 to TRBJ2-1; 7 nucleotides match TRBD1. There are 16 residues in the CDR3. The germline gives CDR1 MDHEN, CDR2 SYDVKM. After removal of 5 bases from V and 0 bases from J, the junction contained 7 bases not matched to a gene. In DNA form, the CDR3 reads TGTGCCAGCAGTACACCCTCAGGGGGCTCCTACAATGAGCAGTTCTTC. Its protein product is CASSTPSGGSYNEQFF.

Only a few counts were recorded for this clone. The chain has TRBV4-2 and TRBJ2-7; D ambiguous. Trimming took off 4 bases at V and 1 base at J, with 14 bases between the two ends. The CDR3 runs 15 residues. CDR1 is LGHNA, CDR2 YNFKEQ, per germline. CDR3 region: CASSPLVHLSYEQYF. The CDR3, as DNA: TGTGCCAGCAGCCCCCTGGTCCACCTGTCCTACGAGCAGTACTTC.

The chain couples TRBV7-9 to TRBJ2-7; maybe TRBD2 (5 bases). The germline CDR1 and CDR2 sequences are SEHNR and FQNEAQ (reference sequence). V lost 1 base and J 3 bases, leaving 10 bases between the germline ends. The CDR3 loop spans 14 amino acids. CDR3 bases: TGTGCCAGCAGCTTAGGAGGGCGGAACTACGAGCAGTACTTC. It encodes CASSLGGRNYEQYF.